These 25 T cell receptor beta chains originate from one sample sequenced in a study of blood T cell repertoires in COVID-19. Sequencing used immunoSEQ multiplex PCR; TCRdb keeps in-frame clones, though not all of them. The data hold 80,000 or so clones, with roughly 85% observed a single time. Sequenced sample: peripheral blood. These receptors were collected from a man in his 60s with COVID-19, enrolled during active disease.

V usage is TRBV6-1 and J usage is TRBJ2-1; D may be TRBD1 (6 bases). V was cut by 4 bases and J by 5 bases, with 21 bases left in between. Germline assignment: CDR1 MNHNS and CDR2 SASEGT. The CDR3 is made up of 17 amino acids. The CDR3 reads CASSAPLRDTQNNEQFF. The CDR3 region has the DNA TGTGCCAGCAGTGCTCCACTCCGGGACACACAGAACAATGAGCAGTTCTTC.

This clone was seen once. The gene calls are TRBV25-1 and TRBJ1-6; D call uncertain. V dropped 5 bases and J dropped 8 bases, with 7 bases sitting between them. Per the germline V gene, CDR1 is MGHDK and CDR2 is SYGVNS. This CDR3 is 12 amino acids long. CDR3 in amino acids: CASSRSDSPLHF. CDR3 DNA: TGTGCCAGCAGTCGATCAGATTCACCCCTCCACTTT.

CDR3 sequence reads: CASSQVVGAPQHF. In DNA, the CDR3 is TGTGCCAGCAGCCAAGTAGTTGGAGCACCCCAGCATTTT. The genes are TRBV3-1 (or the pseudogene TRBV3-2) and TRBJ1-5; D uncertain. With 1 base removed from V and 10 bases from J, the gap between germline ends came to 11 bases. Germline assignment: CDR1 LGHDT and CDR2 YNNKEL (reference sequence). There are 13 residues in the CDR3.

This chain's CDR3 is CASSSGLSGGAFANEQFF. The CDR3 nucleotides read TGTGCCAGCTCTTCGGGGCTTAGCGGGGGGGCCTTTGCCAATGAGCAGTTCTTC. The chain joins TRBV21-1 to TRBJ2-1; TRBD2 was called by the table and not checked on the DNA. TRBV21-1 is a pseudogene locus. The CDR3 is 18 amino acids.

V usage is TRBV10-2 and J usage is TRBJ2-2; possibly TRBD1 for D (5 bases). This CDR3 comprises 14 residues. CDR1 and CDR2 from the germline V gene are WSHSY and SAAADI. Trimming removed 6 bases from V and 3 bases from J, with 11 bases in between. Here the CDR3 DNA reads TGCGCCAGCAGAGCAGGACAAGACACCGGGGAGCTGTTTTTT. It yields the protein CASRAGQDTGELFF.

The rearrangement joins TRBV9 to TRBJ2-5, with D unclear. Trimming removed 0 bases at V and 5 bases at J, with 8 bases between. CDR1 SGDLS and CDR2 YYNGEE come from the germline V gene. The CDR3 spans 13 residues. The CDR3 protein is CASSVGVGETQYF. The CDR3 region has the DNA TGTGCCAGCAGCGTAGGGGTCGGGGAGACCCAGTACTTC.

This clone has only one observation. The rearrangement links TRBV7-9 to TRBJ1-5; 7 bases align to TRBD1. Germline loops: CDR1 SEHNR, CDR2 FQNEAQ (reference sequence). The CDR3 sequence is 15 residues long. V dropped 1 base and J dropped 10; count of bases not matched to a gene: 10. The CDR3 spells CASSLGDSHLLPQHF. In nucleotides, the CDR3 is TGTGCCAGCAGCTTAGGGGACAGTCACCTTCTTCCCCAGCATTTT.

The chain employs TRBV10-2 and TRBJ1-2, with no clear D. V was trimmed by 3 bases and J by 8 bases, leaving 16 bases between them. Germline V gives CDR1 WSHSY, CDR2 SAAADI. CDR3 length equals 14 residues. This chain's CDR3 is CASSDLAVSLGYTF. For the CDR3, the DNA is TGCGCCAGCAGTGATTTGGCAGTCTCCCTCGGCTACACCTTC.

This clone was found once. The chain carries TRBV5-1 and TRBJ1-2; D uncertain. Deletions cut 4 bases from V and 1 base from J, with 14 bases between. There are 15 residues in the CDR3. Germline V gene sequence: CDR1 SGHRS, CDR2 YFSETQ. CDR3 loop: CASSPGAPSNYGYTF. CDR3 DNA sequence: TGCGCCAGCAGCCCCGGTGCCCCGAGTAACTATGGCTACACCTTC.

V is TRBV5-1 and J is TRBJ1-4; D uncertain. V shed 4 bases and J shed 5 bases, with 12 bases lying between them. Germline assignment: CDR1 SGHRS and CDR2 YFSETQ. This CDR3 region has 14 residues. The CDR3 bases are TGCGCCAGCAGCCCGGGAGTCCTCAATGAAAAACTGTTTTTT. Translated: CASSPGVLNEKLFF.

The rearrangement links TRBV30 to TRBJ1-2; TRBD1 matches 7 bases. The germline V gene encodes CDR1 GTSNPN and CDR2 SVGIG (reference sequence). The CDR3 sequence is 14 residues long. Trimming took 7 bases from V and 4 from J; bases not matched to a gene: 12. The CDR3 protein is CASQPYDRAYGYTF. The CDR3 DNA reads as TGTGCCTCCCAACCCTACGACAGGGCCTATGGCTACACCTTC.

In DNA, the CDR3 is TGTGCCAGCACTAACAGCGGGAGGTCTAGCACAGATACGCAGTATTTT. The encoded protein is CASTNSGRSSTDTQYF. The chain is built from TRBV25-1 and TRBJ2-3; the match to TRBD2 covers 9 bases. There are 16 residues in the CDR3. V was clipped by 7 bases and J by 0 bases; unmatched bases: 8. Germline loops: CDR1 MGHDK, CDR2 SYGVNS.

In this sample, this clone turned up a few times. The chain is built from TRBV7-3 and TRBJ2-3; D unresolved. V was pared by 1 base and J by 0 bases, with 8 bases between. The CDR3 covers 15 residues. The V gene's germline CDR1 is SGHTA and CDR2 FQGTGA. The CDR3 reads CASSLNSPSTDTQYF. CDR3 bases: TGTGCCAGCAGCTTAAATAGCCCTAGCACAGATACGCAGTATTTT.

The chain employs TRBV5-1 and TRBJ2-7, with 9 bases aligning to TRBD2. In germline, CDR1 is SGHRS, CDR2 YFSETQ. This CDR3 contains 14 residues. After removal of 0 bases from V and 3 bases from J, the junction contained 1 base not matched to a gene. CDR3 coding DNA: TGCGCCAGCAGCTTGGGTAGCGGGAGCTACGAGCAGTACTTC. It translates to CASSLGSGSYEQYF.

This clone was picked up a small number of times. The chain links TRBV29-1 to TRBJ1-4; D might be TRBD1 (5 bases). Germline V CDR1 and CDR2: SQVTM, ANQGSEA. This CDR3 region has 13 residues. The V end was cut by 3 bases, the J end by 4 bases, with 9 bases between. The CDR3 DNA follows: TGCAGCGTTGATGGAGGGGTTAATGAAAAACTGTTTTTT. Protein sequence: CSVDGGVNEKLFF.

This clone was seen more than once but under ten times. This chain connects TRBV27 to TRBJ2-7; possibly TRBD1 for D (5 bases). This CDR3 is 14 amino acids long. V lost 6 bases and J lost 1, with 13 bases in between. Germline CDR1 is MNHEY and CDR2 is SMNVEV (reference sequence). The CDR3: CASRPKDSSYEQYF. Here the CDR3 DNA reads TGTGCCAGCAGACCAAAAGACAGTTCCTACGAGCAGTACTTC.

CDR3 nucleotide sequence: TGTGCCAGCAGCTCCAACAGGGGGGGACAGCCCCAGCATTTT. Its protein product is CASSSNRGGQPQHF. The chain combines TRBV11-2 with TRBJ1-5, with 8 bases lining up with TRBD1. V trimming: 4 bases; J trimming: 7 bases; junction bases outside the gene matches: 6. The CDR3 covers 14 residues. The germline CDR1 and CDR2 sequences are SGHAT and FQNNGV.

This clone was observed a single time. The rearrangement uses TRBV9 and TRBJ2-1; a possible D gene is TRBD2 (6 bases). CDR3 size: 17 residues. Trimming took off 2 bases at V and 3 bases at J, with 18 bases between the two ends. Germline-derived CDR1 and CDR2 are SGDLS and YYNGEE. CDR3 DNA sequence: TGTGCCAGCAGCGTTAGAGGCGGGACCACCCGCTACAATGAGCAGTTCTTC. Amino acid sequence: CASSVRGGTTRYNEQFF.

The chain uses TRBV5-6 and TRBJ2-1, with D possibly being TRBD1 (5 bases). The CDR3 loop spans 16 amino acids. Germline lookup yields CDR1 SGHDT and CDR2 YYEEEE. The V end lost 2 bases, the J end lost 4 bases, and 16 bases lay between the germline ends. This CDR3 reads CASSFYAGLPYNEQFF. In DNA form, the CDR3 reads TGTGCCAGCAGCTTCTATGCAGGGCTACCTTACAATGAGCAGTTCTTC.

The sample holds a few counts of this clone. This rearrangement joins TRBV6-5 to TRBJ1-1, with D uncertain. CDR1 and CDR2 from the germline V gene are MNHEY and SVGAGI. The CDR3 has 11 residues. Between the trimmed V and J ends, which lost 8 bases and 0 bases, there was a span of 4 bases. CDR3 residues: CASVMNTEAFF. CDR3 coding DNA: TGTGCCAGCGTAATGAACACTGAAGCTTTCTTT.

The chain recombines TRBV18 with TRBJ2-3, with D possibly matching TRBD1 (6 bases). The CDR3 is 15 amino acids. Trimming removed 3 bases at V and 1 base at J, with 11 bases between. CDR1 KGHSH and CDR2 LQKENI come from the germline V gene. The CDR3 region is CASSPRQARTDTQYF. Here the CDR3 DNA reads TGTGCCAGCTCACCTCGACAGGCTCGCACAGATACGCAGTATTTT.

The chain couples TRBV11-2 to TRBJ1-1; D perhaps matches TRBD1 (5 bases). V was clipped by 3 bases and J by 4 bases, with 12 bases between them. This CDR3 comprises 14 residues. The V gene's germline CDR1 is SGHAT and CDR2 FQNNGV. The CDR3, as DNA: TGTGCCAGCAGCTTGGACGGGACTGGCACTGAAGCTTTCTTT. Protein sequence: CASSLDGTGTEAFF.

The rearrangement uses TRBV4-2 and TRBJ2-7; a weak D match, TRBD2 (6 bases). The V end was cut by 0 bases, the J end by 7 bases, with 13 bases between. The germline gives CDR1 LGHNA, CDR2 YNFKEQ. The CDR3 extends over 14 amino acids. The CDR3 is CASSQDPSEGEQYF. CDR3 in DNA: TGTGCCAGCAGCCAAGATCCCTCGGAGGGGGAGCAGTACTTC.

The rearrangement joins TRBV2 to TRBJ2-4; 7 positions match TRBD2. Germline V CDR1 and CDR2: SNHLY, FYNNEI. The CDR3 extends over 14 amino acids. V lost 6 bases, J lost 7 bases, and 9 bases stayed unmatched. This CDR3 is CASRDPGGGNIQYF. For the CDR3, the DNA is TGTGCCAGCAGGGACCCGGGGGGAGGGAACATTCAGTACTTC. Supplemented by reference TRBV2 and TRBJ2-4, the full variable domain reads EPEVTQTPSHQVTQMGQEVILRCVPISNHLYFYWYRQILGQKVEFLVSFYNNEISEKSEIFDDQFSVERPDGSNFTLKIRSTKLEDSAMYFCASRDPGGGNIQYFGAGTRLSVL.

V gene TRBV5-4 combines with J gene TRBJ2-5; a possible D gene is TRBD2 (6 bases). The CDR3 is 14 residues long. Looked up from germline, CDR1 is SGHNT and CDR2 is YYREEE (reference sequence). Trimming stripped 4 bases from V and 3 bases from J, with 13 bases between. Written as DNA, the CDR3 is TGTGCCAGCAGCAAGGGACTTCTCAAAGAGACCCAGTACTTC. Its translation is CASSKGLLKETQYF.